This passage covers 10 T cell receptor beta chains from one sample sequenced in a study of blood T cell repertoires in COVID-19. The protocol was immunoSEQ multiplex PCR, while the TCRdb copy is restricted to in-frame clones and leaves out a portion. The data hold about 250,000 clones, with about 82% observed a single time. Sequences were obtained from peripheral blood. Receptor source: a woman in her sixties with active or convalescent COVID-19.

The chain has TRBV27 and TRBJ1-1; 8 bases agree with TRBD1. Germline CDR1 is MNHEY and CDR2 is SMNVEV (reference sequence). V lost 3 bases to trimming and J lost 1 base; unmatched junction nucleotides: 7. The CDR3 extends over 16 amino acids. CDR3 amino acids: CASSLATGAPNTEAFF. Written as DNA, the CDR3 is TGTGCCAGCAGTTTGGCGACAGGGGCGCCGAACACTGAAGCTTTCTTT.

This clone was seen a handful of times. The chain joins TRBV6-1 to TRBJ2-7; D is uncertain. The germline CDR1 and CDR2 sequences are MNHNS and SASEGT. This CDR3 spans 11 amino acids. The V end was cut by 3 bases, the J end by 6 bases, with 6 bases between. CDR3 region: CASSDKLEQYV. The CDR3 DNA reads as TGTGCCAGCAGTGACAAGCTCGAGCAGTACGTC.

This clone has just a few counts. An end of the junction does not agree with germline; a read error may underlie this. This chain links TRBV7-7 with TRBJ2-1; 9 nucleotides line up with TRBD2. This CDR3 region has 15 residues. Germline V lookup: CDR1 SSHAT, CDR2 FNYEAQ (reference sequence). Here the CDR3 reads CASSRAGGSYNEQFF. CDR3 DNA sequence: TGTGCTAGCAGCAGAGCGGGGGGCTCCTACAATGAGCAGTTCTTC.

This clone turned up a few times. J is TRBJ1-2 and V is TRBV25-1, with TRBD1 matching 9 bases. CDR1 and CDR2 (germline): MGHDK, SYGVNS. V lost 4 bases and J lost 4; bases outside the gene matches: 7. The CDR3 has 15 residues. The CDR3 spells CASSASGQGSYGYTF. CDR3 nucleotides: TGTGCCAGCAGTGCTTCGGGACAGGGAAGCTATGGCTACACCTTC.

This chain links TRBV6-4 with TRBJ2-3, with a possible D match to TRBD1 (6 bases). Germline lookup yields CDR1 MRHNA and CDR2 SNTAGT. Trimming removed 3 bases from V and 0 bases from J, with 7 bases in between. This CDR3 comprises 14 residues. CDR3 in amino acids: CASSEDRSTDTQYF. As DNA, the CDR3 is TGTGCCAGCAGTGAGGACAGAAGCACAGATACGCAGTATTTT.

In its sample, this clone was seen a few times. This chain uses TRBV5-1 with TRBJ1-5, with D tentatively TRBD1 (5 bases). This CDR3 region has 15 residues. Trimming removed 2 bases from V and 0 bases from J, with 9 bases in between. Looked up from germline, CDR1 is SGHRS and CDR2 is YFSETQ. The CDR3 region is CASSLNGASNQPQHF. The CDR3 nucleotides read TGCGCCAGCAGCTTAAATGGGGCTAGCAATCAGCCCCAGCATTTT. Drawing the rest from reference TRBV5-1 and TRBJ1-5, the complete variable domain is KAGVTQTPRYLIKTRGQQVTLSCSPISGHRSVSWYQQTPGQGLQFLFEYFSETQRNKGNFPGRFSGRQFSNSRSEMNVSTLELGDSALYLCASSLNGASNQPQHFGDGTRLSIL.

The chain employs TRBV10-3 and TRBJ1-1, with D perhaps TRBD1 (6 bases). Per germline, CDR1 ENHRY and CDR2 SYGVKD. The CDR3 extends over 16 amino acids. V was shortened by 0 bases and J by 4 bases, with 15 bases between the two germline ends. CDR3 coding DNA: TGTGCCATCAGTGAGTCTGGGGGATTACAGGGCACTGAAGCTTTCTTT. This codes for CAISESGGLQGTEAFF.

This chain uses TRBV6-6 with TRBJ1-4, with a tentative D call TRBD1 (5 bases). Trimming shortened V by 7 bases and J by 5 bases, and 20 bases separated the two germline ends. The CDR3 is made up of 16 amino acids. From germline, CDR1 is MNHNY and CDR2 SVGAGI (reference sequence). CDR3 amino acids: CASTHRILSRNEKLFF. DNA for the CDR3: TGTGCCAGCACCCACAGGATACTCTCGAGGAATGAAAAACTGTTTTTT.

The count of this clone is one. V and J are TRBV9 and TRBJ2-2; 8 bases align to TRBD1. Germline lookup yields CDR1 SGDLS and CDR2 YYNGEE. The CDR3 spans 16 residues. Unmatched junction bases numbered 14, after V lost 7 bases and J lost 6 bases. The CDR3 DNA sequence: TGTGCCAGCTCCCAGAGGGCAGGGGGCGCGCCCGGGGAGCTGTTTTTT. This translates into CASSQRAGGAPGELFF.

The J gene is TRBJ2-7, the V gene TRBV6-5; 7 bases agree with TRBD1. Per germline, CDR1 MNHEY and CDR2 SVGAGI. The V gene end was trimmed by 6 bases and the J gene end by 0 bases; junction bases not matched to a gene: 5. CDR3 length: 14 amino acids. CDR3 protein: CASRGTDFSYEQYV. The CDR3 bases are TGTGCCAGCAGGGGGACAGACTTCTCCTACGAGCAGTACGTC.